What follows are 10 T cell receptor beta chains derived from one specimen sequenced in a study of T cells in Graves' hyperthyroidism and ophthalmopathy. Amplified TCR beta CDR3 regions came from RNA transcripts. The HTBI set primed first-round TCR CDR3 RT-PCR. TCRdb redid the calling of the multiplex PCR reads with MiXCR, one entry per CDR3 protein. The repertoire holds approximately 510,000 distinct CDR3 sequences, with around 21% as singletons. The sequenced sample was blood. The receptors shown here come from a man aged 18 to 29 with Graves' hyperthyroidism.

The CDR3 region has the DNA TGTGCCAGCAGTCAGATTTCGAACACTGAAGCTTTCTTT. It translates to CASSQISNTEAFF. This sequence joins TRBV7-2 and TRBJ1-1; D not resolved. Trimming removed 6 bases at V and 1 base at J, with 9 bases between. Per germline, CDR1 SGHTA and CDR2 FQGNSA. The length of the CDR3 is 13 residues.

The CDR3 spells CASSSSGSGHRGTGELFF. The CDR3 DNA reads TGTGCCAGCAGCTCCTCCGGCTCAGGACATCGCGGCACCGGGGAGCTGTTTTTT. The V gene is TRBV11-1, the J gene TRBJ2-2, with D perhaps TRBD1 (5 bases). CDR1 and CDR2 from the germline V gene are SGHAT and FQDESV (reference sequence). The CDR3 runs 18 residues. Trimming stripped 4 bases from V and 4 bases from J, with 22 bases between. The whole variable domain, filled in from reference TRBV11-1 and TRBJ2-2, reads EAEVAQSPRYKITEKSQAVAFWCDPISGHATLYWYRQILGQGPELLVQFQDESVVDDSQLPKDRFSAERLKGVDSTLKIQPAELGDSAMYLCASSSSGSGHRGTGELFFGEGSRLTVL.

This clonotype was observed a few times. This chain connects TRBV28 to TRBJ2-5, with D perhaps matching TRBD2 (6 bases). The CDR3 extends over 16 amino acids. Trimming cost V 7 bases and J 5 bases, with 23 bases left between them. Germline lookup yields CDR1 MDHEN and CDR2 SYDVKM. The CDR3 DNA reads as TGTGCCAGCAACCAACCCCCGGGGGTCCCAGGGGAGACCCAGTACTTC. This codes for CASNQPPGVPGETQYF.

This clonotype has at least ten counts. The rearrangement uses TRBV12-3 or TRBV12-4 and TRBJ1-1; possible D gene TRBD1, 6 bases. Between the trimmed V and J ends, which lost 6 bases and 1 base, there was a span of 9 bases. This CDR3 spans 13 amino acids. In nucleotides, the CDR3 is TGTGCCAGCAGGGGCAGGGGGAACACTGAAGCTTTCTTT. It specifies CASRGRGNTEAFF.

The rearrangement joins TRBV6-2 or TRBV6-3 to TRBJ2-2; 8 bases fit TRBD1. J gave up 4 bases and V 6 bases, and 4 bases lay outside the gene matches. The CDR3 runs 14 residues. CDR1 and CDR2 from the germline V gene are MNHEY and SVGEGT. Written as DNA, the CDR3 is TGTGCCAGCAGGCCGGACAGGGCCACCGGGGAGCTGTTTTTT. Translation gives CASRPDRATGELFF.

This clonotype was recorded many times. V is TRBV19 and J is TRBJ1-1; 8 nucleotides agree with TRBD1. CDR1 LNHDA and CDR2 SQIVND come from the germline V gene (reference sequence). The CDR3 length is 14 residues. The V gene end was trimmed by 5 bases and the J gene end by 5 bases; junction bases not matched to a gene: 7. CDR3 protein: CASSSTGDGTEAFF. The CDR3 nucleotides read TGTGCCAGTAGTTCGACAGGGGATGGGACTGAAGCTTTCTTT.

The sample holds many counts of this clonotype. V gene TRBV5-1 combines with J gene TRBJ2-2; 12 nucleotides match TRBD2. Trimming removed 4 bases from V and 3 bases from J; junction bases left unmatched: 1. The V gene's germline CDR1 is SGHRS and CDR2 YFSETQ. This CDR3 contains 15 residues. CDR3 sequence reads: CASSRTSGDTGELFF. CDR3 in DNA: TGCGCCAGCAGCCGGACTAGCGGGGACACCGGGGAGCTGTTTTTT. Filled out from reference TRBV5-1 and TRBJ2-2, the complete variable domain reads KAGVTQTPRYLIKTRGQQVTLSCSPISGHRSVSWYQQTPGQGLQFLFEYFSETQRNKGNFPGRFSGRQFSNSRSEMNVSTLELGDSALYLCASSRTSGDTGELFFGEGSRLTVL.

This clonotype has at least ten counts. This chain links TRBV27 with TRBJ1-5; D gene unclear. Trimming removed 0 bases at V and 5 bases at J, with 5 bases between. The CDR3 has 13 amino acids. The germline gives CDR1 MNHEY, CDR2 SMNVEV (reference sequence). The CDR3 coding sequence is TGTGCCAGCAGTTTATCGTGGGATCAGCCCCAGCATTTT. Residues: CASSLSWDQPQHF.

This clonotype showed up many times. The J gene is TRBJ1-5, the V gene TRBV2, with D perhaps matching TRBD1 (5 bases). The germline gives CDR1 SNHLY, CDR2 FYNNEI. This CDR3 contains 14 residues. V dropped 2 bases and J dropped 7 bases, with 12 bases sitting between them. The CDR3, as DNA: TGTGCCAGCAGTGAACAGGGCTTTGAGCAGCCCCAGCATTTT. Translation: CASSEQGFEQPQHF. Full variable domain (missing parts from reference TRBV2 and TRBJ1-5): EPEVTQTPSHQVTQMGQEVILRCVPISNHLYFYWYRQILGQKVEFLVSFYNNEISEKSEIFDDQFSVERPDGSNFTLKIRSTKLEDSAMYFCASSEQGFEQPQHFGDGTRLSIL.

The rearrangement uses TRBV27 and TRBJ2-7, with D unresolved. V was trimmed by 8 bases and J by 4 bases, leaving 15 bases between them. Germline V lookup: CDR1 MNHEY, CDR2 SMNVEV (reference sequence). The CDR3 totals 13 residues. This CDR3 reads CASRSDASYEQYF. The CDR3 coding sequence is TGTGCCAGCCGAAGTGACGCATCGTACGAGCAGTACTTC.